These 25 T cell receptor beta chains originate from one sample sequenced in a study of cytomegalovirus exposure and HLA in healthy donors. The primer mix had 60 Vbeta and 13 Jbeta primers. Some clones are missing from TCRdb's copy, which holds only in-frame ones; the method was immunoSEQ multiplex PCR. The repertoire holds under 200,000 clones, with about four fifths as singletons. Sequences were obtained from PBMCs. These TCRs come from a woman between 45 and 65 years old in good health and CMV-seropositive.

This chain joins TRBV4-3 and TRBJ2-1, with TRBD2 matching over 10 bases. CDR1 and CDR2 (germline): LGHNA, YSLEER. The V gene end was trimmed by 4 bases and the J gene end by 3 bases; junction bases not matched to a gene: 6. The CDR3 runs 16 residues. The CDR3 coding sequence is TGCGCCAGCAGCCCGTCGACTAGCGGGTACTACAATGAGCAGTTCTTC. This codes for CASSPSTSGYYNEQFF.

The rearrangement links TRBV4-3 to TRBJ2-3; 9 bases are a match to TRBD1. The germline gives CDR1 LGHNA, CDR2 YSLEER. This CDR3 is built from 18 residues. With 4 bases clipped from V and 3 bases from J, the junction kept 14 bases outside the gene matches. As DNA, the CDR3 is TGCGCCAGCAGCCTTTACCTGGACGTGACAGGGGGAACAGATACGCAGTATTTT. Translation gives CASSLYLDVTGGTDTQYF.

This rearrangement joins TRBV5-4 to TRBJ2-3, with D possibly matching TRBD2 (6 bases). Germline V gene lookup returns CDR1 SGHNT and CDR2 YYREEE (reference sequence). V was trimmed by 3 bases and J by 8 bases, leaving 16 bases between them. The CDR3 is 14 residues long. DNA for the CDR3: TGTGCCAGCAGCTCCCCGGGGGATCGGGCTACGCAGTATTTT. It codes for CASSSPGDRATQYF.

The rearrangement links TRBV6-1 to TRBJ2-3; D is perhaps TRBD1 (6 bases). The V end was cut by 2 bases, the J end by 4 bases, with 10 bases between. This CDR3 comprises 14 residues. CDR1 and CDR2 from the germline V gene are MNHNS and SASEGT. CDR3 loop: CASSEQGSPDTQYF. Here the CDR3 DNA reads TGTGCCAGCAGTGAACAGGGGAGCCCAGATACGCAGTATTTT.

This clone has just a few counts. The chain employs TRBV5-1 and TRBJ2-1; D not resolved. This CDR3 is 13 amino acids long. The germline V gene encodes CDR1 SGHRS and CDR2 YFSETQ. Trimming shortened V by 4 bases and J by 0 bases, and 5 bases separated the two germline ends. CDR3 protein: CASSPGSYNEQFF. The CDR3 nucleotides are TGCGCCAGCAGCCCGGGCTCCTACAATGAGCAGTTCTTC.

The chain links TRBV5-1 to TRBJ1-4, with D possibly being TRBD1 (5 bases). The germline V and J ends were trimmed by 0 bases and 3 bases, with 9 bases remaining between them. The CDR3 runs 15 residues. CDR1 SGHRS and CDR2 YFSETQ come from the germline V gene. For the CDR3, the DNA is TGCGCCAGCAGCTTGGGGGGGGTGGCTAATGAAAAACTGTTTTTT. This gives the protein CASSLGGVANEKLFF.

The genes are TRBV2 and TRBJ2-5; 7 positions agree with TRBD1. Germline V lookup: CDR1 SNHLY, CDR2 FYNNEI. CDR3 length: 15 residues. V lost 3 bases to trimming and J lost 5 bases; unmatched junction nucleotides: 9. The chain's CDR3 is CASSDPVRQGETQYF. The CDR3 bases are TGTGCCAGCAGTGACCCGGTTCGACAGGGCGAGACCCAGTACTTC. The full variable domain, its missing parts supplied by reference TRBV2 and TRBJ2-5, is EPEVTQTPSHQVTQMGQEVILRCVPISNHLYFYWYRQILGQKVEFLVSFYNNEISEKSEIFDDQFSVERPDGSNFTLKIRSTKLEDSAMYFCASSDPVRQGETQYFGPGTRLLVL.

The chain is built from TRBV21-1 and TRBJ1-2; the listed D gene, TRBD1, was not tested against the DNA. TRBV21-1 is labeled a pseudogene. CDR3 length: 17 amino acids. CDR3 amino acids: CASSKAGTGFGFGGYTF. For the CDR3, the DNA is TGTGCCAGCAGCAAAGCAGGAACAGGGTTCGGTTTTGGTGGCTACACCTTC.

The rearrangement links TRBV5-4 to TRBJ1-2; D may be TRBD1 (6 bases). Trimming pared 4 bases from V and 2 bases from J, leaving 12 bases between. CDR1 is SGHNT and CDR2 is YYREEE in the germline V gene (reference sequence). This CDR3 has 14 residues. CDR3 protein: CASSNQDRNYGYTF. The CDR3 DNA sequence: TGTGCCAGCAGCAACCAGGACAGAAACTATGGCTACACCTTC.

The chain combines TRBV6-9 with TRBJ2-5; TRBD2 aligns across 9 bases. The CDR3 runs 15 residues. Germline V gene data show CDR1 as MNHGY and CDR2 as SVAAGI. J was trimmed by 4 bases and V by 5 bases; bases with no gene match: 8. CDR3 sequence reads: CASSSGGSCLETQYF. The CDR3, as DNA: TGTGCCAGCAGTAGCGGGGGGTCCTGTCTAGAGACCCAGTACTTC.

The chain employs TRBV7-2 and TRBJ2-3; 8 nucleotides match TRBD2. J lost 0 bases, V lost 5 bases, and 13 bases had no gene match. CDR3 length equals 18 residues. The germline V gene encodes CDR1 SGHTA and CDR2 FQGNSA. The CDR3: CASSRRAGGETSTDTQYF. The CDR3 DNA reads as TGTGCCAGCAGCCGACGAGCCGGGGGGGAAACTAGCACAGATACGCAGTATTTT.

This chain connects TRBV29-1 to TRBJ2-7, with TRBD2 identical over 7 bases. Losses at the gene ends were 4 bases for V and 5 bases for J; bases not matched to a gene: 8. The CDR3 runs 13 residues. Germline CDR1 reads SQVTM; CDR2 reads ANQGSEA. This CDR3 reads CSVGTSAHHEQYF. In DNA, the CDR3 is TGCAGCGTTGGAACTAGCGCCCACCACGAGCAGTACTTC.

This clone was counted once. The chain employs TRBV7-2 and TRBJ2-7; D perhaps matches TRBD2 (5 bases). Germline loops: CDR1 SGHTA, CDR2 FQGNSA. The CDR3 sequence is 12 residues long. V lost 5 bases and J lost 6, with 11 bases in between. The CDR3 sequence: CASSMVGVEQYF. Written as DNA, the CDR3 is TGTGCCAGCAGCATGGTCGGGGTCGAGCAGTACTTC.

The chain is built from TRBV2 and TRBJ2-7, with TRBD2 matching 9 bases. Germline V gene data show CDR1 as SNHLY and CDR2 as FYNNEI. Trimming cost V 4 bases and J 2 bases; bases outside gene matches: 6. The CDR3 spans 15 residues. CDR3 protein: CASSATSGGTYEQYF. DNA for the CDR3: TGTGCCAGCAGTGCGACCAGCGGGGGGACCTACGAGCAGTACTTC.

On this clone: This sample includes further DNA sequences coding for the same CDR3. The rearrangement joins TRBV6-6 to TRBJ2-7, with a possible D match to TRBD1 (6 bases). CDR3 length equals 12 residues. Germline CDR1 is MNHNY and CDR2 is SVGAGI (reference sequence). Deletions cut 6 bases from V and 4 bases from J, with 10 bases between. The CDR3 is CASSPQGYEQYF. The DNA for the CDR3 is TGTGCCAGCAGCCCACAGGGTTACGAGCAGTACTTC.

The gene calls are TRBV6-6 and TRBJ2-5; no clear D gene. The CDR3 spans 11 residues. Germline V CDR1 and CDR2: MNHNY, SVGAGI (reference sequence). The V end was cut by 6 bases, the J end by 3 bases, with 5 bases between. The CDR3, as DNA: TGTGCCAGCAGACGGGAAGAGACCCAGTACTTC. This sequence encodes CASRREETQYF.

This chain uses TRBV5-6 with TRBJ2-1; TRBD2 matches 7 bases. V gave up 5 bases and J gave up 6 bases; unmatched junction bases: 8. Germline CDR1 SGHDT, CDR2 YYEEEE. This CDR3 comprises 14 residues. The CDR3 DNA is TGTGCCAGCAGGCCTCAGGGAGGGAGCAATGAGCAGTTCTTC. Its protein is CASRPQGGSNEQFF.

The chain has TRBV29-1 and TRBJ1-4, with D perhaps TRBD1 (6 bases). V lost 7 bases to trimming and J lost 6 bases, with 18 bases between them. The CDR3 loop spans 14 amino acids. Looked up from germline, CDR1 is SQVTM and CDR2 is ANQGSEA. The CDR3 sequence is CSAGGGQGDEKLFF. CDR3 nucleotide sequence: TGCAGCGCTGGGGGCGGTCAGGGAGATGAAAAACTGTTTTTT.

The chain couples TRBV18 to TRBJ2-3; 12 bases align to TRBD2. The junction had 2 bases not matched to a gene; V was cut back by 3 bases and J by 4 bases. The V gene's germline CDR1 is KGHSH and CDR2 LQKENI. The CDR3 spans 15 residues. CDR3 residues: CASSPLAGGPDTQYF. CDR3 sequence (DNA): TGTGCCAGCTCACCGCTAGCGGGGGGGCCAGATACGCAGTATTTT.

The chain uses TRBV19 and TRBJ2-7; the match to TRBD2 covers 14 bases. The CDR3 is made up of 16 amino acids. Germline loops: CDR1 LNHDA, CDR2 SQIVND (reference sequence). Germline trimming cut 8 bases from V and 4 bases from J; bases unmatched to any gene: 10. Here the CDR3 reads CASRLAGGPGVYEQYF. For the CDR3, the DNA is TGTGCCAGTCGACTAGCGGGGGGGCCGGGGGTGTACGAGCAGTACTTC. Supplemented by reference TRBV19 and TRBJ2-7, the full variable domain reads DGGITQSPKYLFRKEGQNVTLSCEQNLNHDAMYWYRQDPGQGLRLIYYSQIVNDFQKGDIAEGYSVSREKKESFPLTVTSAQKNPTAFYLCASRLAGGPGVYEQYFGPGTRLTVT.

The genes are TRBV19 and TRBJ2-6; D gene ambiguous. V was trimmed by 6 bases and J by 9 bases, leaving 15 bases between them. The CDR3 has 14 amino acids. In germline, CDR1 is LNHDA, CDR2 SQIVND (reference sequence). This CDR3 is CASRTIGLGNVLTF. As DNA, the CDR3 is TGTGCCAGTAGGACAATTGGTCTGGGCAACGTCCTGACTTTC.

The chain has TRBV5-3 and TRBJ2-3; 14 bases are shared with TRBD2. TRBV5-3 is flagged as an ORF with uncertain function. J was trimmed by 3 bases and V by 3 bases; bases with no gene match: 3. This CDR3 is built from 16 residues. CDR3 in amino acids: CARSSWTSGGTDTQYF. The CDR3 nucleotides read TGTGCCAGAAGCTCCTGGACTAGCGGGGGGACAGATACGCAGTATTTT.

J is TRBJ2-2 and V is TRBV5-1; 9 bases map to TRBD2. The CDR3 length is 16 residues. Germline CDR1 and CDR2: SGHRS and YFSETQ. V lost 4 bases and J lost 4; bases outside the gene matches: 8. The CDR3 here is CASSLIAGDVTGELFF. CDR3 in DNA: TGCGCCAGCAGCCTAATAGCGGGGGACGTCACCGGGGAGCTGTTTTTT. Variable domain in full (rest from reference TRBV5-1 and TRBJ2-2): KAGVTQTPRYLIKTRGQQVTLSCSPISGHRSVSWYQQTPGQGLQFLFEYFSETQRNKGNFPGRFSGRQFSNSRSEMNVSTLELGDSALYLCASSLIAGDVTGELFFGEGSRLTVL.

J is TRBJ1-1 and V is TRBV4-1, with unresolved D. Trimming pared 1 base from V and 5 bases from J, leaving 11 bases between. The germline gives CDR1 MGHRA, CDR2 YSYEKL. This CDR3 spans 14 amino acids. The CDR3 sequence is CASSQGEGRTEAFF. For the CDR3, the DNA is TGCGCCAGCAGCCAAGGCGAGGGTCGGACTGAAGCTTTCTTT.

The CDR3 DNA is TGTGCCTGGAGACTCCAGGGAACTAACTATGGCTACACCTTC. Translation gives CAWRLQGTNYGYTF. The chain uses TRBV30 and TRBJ1-2; D may be TRBD1 (5 bases). Germline assignment: CDR1 GTSNPN and CDR2 SVGIG (reference sequence). Trimming shortened V by 3 bases and J by 0 bases, and 11 bases separated the two germline ends. CDR3 length: 14 amino acids.